The source of this T cell receptor beta chain is a study of shared T cell receptors in the human thymus. Libraries were prepared by immunoSEQ multiplex PCR; TCRdb keeps only in-frame clonotypes and omits some of them. The table has 500,000 to 850,000 clones, about 87% seen once. V lost 0 bases to trimming and J lost 6 bases, with 14 bases between them. This CDR3 region has 16 residues. Germline V lookup: CDR1 LGHNA, CDR2 YSLEER. This same sample was also taken into another study, of human thymus T cells. According to that study: Resections from corrective heart surgery provided thymus tissue.

The chain employs TRBV4-3 and TRBJ2-2; no clear D gene. The origin of this receptor is a boy under three years old with a congenital heart defect. The sequenced sample was thymocytes. CDR3 DNA sequence: TGCGCCAGCAGCCAAGAATCGTCCACTCTCTCCGGGGAGCTGTTTTTT. It specifies CASSQESSTLSGELFF.